This T cell receptor (beta chain) was recovered during a study of cytomegalovirus exposure and HLA in healthy donors. Study-level information: Of all 400 or so donors who were genotyped, roughly 81% belonged to the Caucasian-associated ancestry cluster.

This clone was observed a handful of times. CDR1 is SGHRS and CDR2 is YFSETQ in the germline V gene. This CDR3 is 14 amino acids long. Unmatched junction bases numbered 5, after V lost 8 bases and J lost 1 base. Primers: 60 Vbeta forward and 13 Jbeta reverse. Only in-frame clones appear in the TCRdb table, and some are missing; sequencing was by immunoSEQ multiplex PCR. The sample lists under 150,000 clones, about two thirds seen once, with roughly 4% in the top ten. Sequenced material: PBMCs. The sequence came from a man aged 60-69 years in good health and CMV-seronegative. J is TRBJ2-2 and V is TRBV5-1; 7 positions match TRBD2. This CDR3 is CASNPSGNTGELFF. CDR3 in DNA: TGCGCCAGTAATCCTAGCGGGAACACCGGGGAGCTGTTTTTT.